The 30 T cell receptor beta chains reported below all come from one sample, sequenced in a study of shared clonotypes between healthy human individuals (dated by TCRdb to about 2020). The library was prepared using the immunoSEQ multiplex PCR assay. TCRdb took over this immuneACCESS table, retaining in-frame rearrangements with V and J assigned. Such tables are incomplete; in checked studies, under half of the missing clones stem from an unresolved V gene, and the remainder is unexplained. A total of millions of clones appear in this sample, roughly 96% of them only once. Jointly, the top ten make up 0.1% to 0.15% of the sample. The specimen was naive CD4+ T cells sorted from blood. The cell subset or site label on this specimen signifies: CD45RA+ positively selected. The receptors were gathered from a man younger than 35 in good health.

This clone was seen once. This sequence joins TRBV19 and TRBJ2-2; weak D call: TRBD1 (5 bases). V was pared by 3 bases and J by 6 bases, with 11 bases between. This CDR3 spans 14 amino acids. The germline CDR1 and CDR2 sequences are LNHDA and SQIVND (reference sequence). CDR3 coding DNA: TGTGCCAGTAGTATGCCAGGGAAATCCGGGGAGCTGTTTTTT. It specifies CASSMPGKSGELFF. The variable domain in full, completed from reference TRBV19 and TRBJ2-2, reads DGGITQSPKYLFRKEGQNVTLSCEQNLNHDAMYWYRQDPGQGLRLIYYSQIVNDFQKGDIAEGYSVSREKKESFPLTVTSAQKNPTAFYLCASSMPGKSGELFFGEGSRLTVL.

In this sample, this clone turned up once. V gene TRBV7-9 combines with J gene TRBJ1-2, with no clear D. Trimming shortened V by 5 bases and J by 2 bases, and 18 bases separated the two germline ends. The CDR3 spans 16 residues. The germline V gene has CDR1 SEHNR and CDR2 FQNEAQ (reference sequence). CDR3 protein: CASSPLVGGENYGYTF. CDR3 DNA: TGTGCCAGCAGCCCTCTGGTGGGCGGGGAAAACTATGGCTACACCTTC.

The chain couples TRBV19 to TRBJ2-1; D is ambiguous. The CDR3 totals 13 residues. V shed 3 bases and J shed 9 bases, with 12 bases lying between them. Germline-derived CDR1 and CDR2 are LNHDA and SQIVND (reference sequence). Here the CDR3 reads CASSIRHSSEQFF. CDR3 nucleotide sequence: TGTGCCAGTAGTATTCGGCATTCGAGTGAGCAGTTCTTC.

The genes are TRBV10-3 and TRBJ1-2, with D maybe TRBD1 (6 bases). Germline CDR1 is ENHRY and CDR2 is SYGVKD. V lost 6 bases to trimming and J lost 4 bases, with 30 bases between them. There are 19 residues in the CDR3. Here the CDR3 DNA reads TGTGCCATCAGCCCCGCACTTTTGACAGGTGCACGAAGCCTCTATGGCTACACCTTC. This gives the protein CAISPALLTGARSLYGYTF.

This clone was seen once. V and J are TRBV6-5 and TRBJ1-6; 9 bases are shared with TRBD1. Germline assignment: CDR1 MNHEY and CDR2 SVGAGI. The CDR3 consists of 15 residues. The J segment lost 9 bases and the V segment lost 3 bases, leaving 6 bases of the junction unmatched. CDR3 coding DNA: TGTGCCAGCAGTTATTCGGGACAGGGACGTTCACCCCTCCACTTT. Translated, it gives CASSYSGQGRSPLHF.

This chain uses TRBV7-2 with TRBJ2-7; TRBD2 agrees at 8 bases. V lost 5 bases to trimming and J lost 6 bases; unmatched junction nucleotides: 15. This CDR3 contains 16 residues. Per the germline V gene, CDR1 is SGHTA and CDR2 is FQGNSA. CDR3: CASSPPGGLVSVEQYF. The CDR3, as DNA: TGTGCCAGCAGCCCGCCCGGGGGACTAGTAAGTGTCGAGCAGTACTTC.

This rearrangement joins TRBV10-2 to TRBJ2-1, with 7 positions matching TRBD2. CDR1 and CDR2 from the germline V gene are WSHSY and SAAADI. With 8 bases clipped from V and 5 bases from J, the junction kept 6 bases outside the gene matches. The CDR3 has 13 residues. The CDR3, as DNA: TGCGCCAGCCGACTAGCACGGGACAATGAGCAGTTCTTC. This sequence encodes CASRLARDNEQFF.

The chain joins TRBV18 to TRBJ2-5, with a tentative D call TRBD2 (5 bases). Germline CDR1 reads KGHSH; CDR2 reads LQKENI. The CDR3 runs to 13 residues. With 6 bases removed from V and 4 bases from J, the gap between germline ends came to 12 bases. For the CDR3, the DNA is TGTGCCAGCTCCCTCCGAGGAGGAGAGACCCAGTACTTC. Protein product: CASSLRGGETQYF.

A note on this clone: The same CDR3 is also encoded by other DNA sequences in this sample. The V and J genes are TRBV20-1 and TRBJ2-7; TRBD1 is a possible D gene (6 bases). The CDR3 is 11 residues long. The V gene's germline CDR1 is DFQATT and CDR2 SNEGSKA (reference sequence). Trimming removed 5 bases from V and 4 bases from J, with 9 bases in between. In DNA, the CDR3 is TGCAGTGCTTCCCAGGGGTACGAGCAGTACTTC. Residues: CSASQGYEQYF.

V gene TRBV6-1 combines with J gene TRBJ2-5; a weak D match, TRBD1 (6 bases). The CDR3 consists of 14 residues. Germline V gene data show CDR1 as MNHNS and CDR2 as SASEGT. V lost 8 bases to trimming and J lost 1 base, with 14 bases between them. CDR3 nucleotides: TGTGCCAGCGGTGGGGGCACTCCCCAAGAGACCCAGTACTTC. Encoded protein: CASGGGTPQETQYF.

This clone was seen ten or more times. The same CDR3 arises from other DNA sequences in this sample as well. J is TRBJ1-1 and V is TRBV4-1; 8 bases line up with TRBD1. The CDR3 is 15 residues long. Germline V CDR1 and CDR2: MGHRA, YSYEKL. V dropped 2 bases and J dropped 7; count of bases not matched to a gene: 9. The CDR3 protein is CASSQLRQGKFEAFF. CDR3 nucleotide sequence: TGCGCCAGCAGCCAACTTAGACAGGGGAAGTTTGAAGCTTTCTTT.

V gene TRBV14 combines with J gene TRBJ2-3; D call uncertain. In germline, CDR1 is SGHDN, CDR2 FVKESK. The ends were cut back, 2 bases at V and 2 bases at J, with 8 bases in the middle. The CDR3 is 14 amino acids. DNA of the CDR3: TGTGCCAGCAGCCAAAAAGGCCCCACAGATACGCAGTATTTT. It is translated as CASSQKGPTDTQYF.

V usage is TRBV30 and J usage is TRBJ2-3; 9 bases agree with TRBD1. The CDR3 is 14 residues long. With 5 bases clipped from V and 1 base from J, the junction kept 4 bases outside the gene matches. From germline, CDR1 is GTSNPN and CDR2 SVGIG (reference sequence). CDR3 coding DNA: TGTGCCTGGGCCAGGACAGGGGGCACAGATACGCAGTATTTT. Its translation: CAWARTGGTDTQYF.

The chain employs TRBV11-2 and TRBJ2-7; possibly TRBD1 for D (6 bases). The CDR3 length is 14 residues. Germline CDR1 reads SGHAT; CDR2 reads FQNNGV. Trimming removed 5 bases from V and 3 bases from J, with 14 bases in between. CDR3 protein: CASSIPQGNYEQYF. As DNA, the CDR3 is TGTGCCAGCAGCATACCACAGGGTAACTACGAGCAGTACTTC.

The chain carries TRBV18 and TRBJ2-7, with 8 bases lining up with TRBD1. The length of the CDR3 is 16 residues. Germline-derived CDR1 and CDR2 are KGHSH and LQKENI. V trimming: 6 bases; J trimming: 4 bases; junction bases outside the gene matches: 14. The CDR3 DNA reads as TGTGCCAGCTCCCCAAGGGGGGACAGGTCCTTATACGAGCAGTACTTC. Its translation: CASSPRGDRSLYEQYF.

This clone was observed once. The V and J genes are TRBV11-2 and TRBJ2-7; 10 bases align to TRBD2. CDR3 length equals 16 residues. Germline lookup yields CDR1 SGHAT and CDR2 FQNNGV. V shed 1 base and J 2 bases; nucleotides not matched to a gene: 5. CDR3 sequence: CASSLGGLARPYEQYF. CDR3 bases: TGTGCCAGCAGCTTAGGGGGACTAGCGAGACCCTACGAGCAGTACTTC. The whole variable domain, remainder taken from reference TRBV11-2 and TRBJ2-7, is EAGVAQSPRYKIIEKRQSVAFWCNPISGHATLYWYQQILGQGPKLLIQFQNNGVVDDSQLPKDRFSAERLKGVDSTLKIQPAKLEDSAVYLCASSLGGLARPYEQYFGPGTRLTVT.

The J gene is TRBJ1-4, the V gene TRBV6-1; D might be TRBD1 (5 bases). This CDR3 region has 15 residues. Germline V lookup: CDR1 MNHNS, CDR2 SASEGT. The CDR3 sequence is CAAGGGKGANEKLFF. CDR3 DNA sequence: TGTGCAGCGGGGGGAGGGAAAGGTGCTAATGAAAAACTGTTTTTT.

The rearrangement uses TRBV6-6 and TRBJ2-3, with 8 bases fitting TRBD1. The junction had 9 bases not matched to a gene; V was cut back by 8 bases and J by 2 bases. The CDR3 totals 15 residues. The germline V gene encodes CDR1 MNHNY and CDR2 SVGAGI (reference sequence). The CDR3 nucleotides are TGTGCCAGCCTCGGGACAGGCACTTCCACAGATACGCAGTATTTT. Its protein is CASLGTGTSTDTQYF.

In DNA, the CDR3 is TGTGCCAGCAGCGTGGAGACAGTCACCGGGGAGCTGTTTTTT. Protein sequence: CASSVETVTGELFF. V usage is TRBV9 and J usage is TRBJ2-2; maybe TRBD1 (5 bases). V gave up 2 bases and J gave up 4 bases, with 9 bases separating them. The CDR3 loop spans 14 amino acids. Germline V gene data show CDR1 as SGDLS and CDR2 as YYNGEE.

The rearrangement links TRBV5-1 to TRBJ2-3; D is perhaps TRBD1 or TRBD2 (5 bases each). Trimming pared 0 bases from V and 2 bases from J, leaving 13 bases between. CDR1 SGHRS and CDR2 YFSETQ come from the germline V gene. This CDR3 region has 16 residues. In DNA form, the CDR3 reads TGCGCCAGCAGCTTGGTGGCAGGGAGTTTCACAGATACGCAGTATTTT. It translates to CASSLVAGSFTDTQYF.

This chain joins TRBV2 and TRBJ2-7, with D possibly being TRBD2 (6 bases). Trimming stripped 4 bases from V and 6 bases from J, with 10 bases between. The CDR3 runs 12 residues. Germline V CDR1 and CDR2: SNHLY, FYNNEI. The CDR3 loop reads CASSGTGGEQYF. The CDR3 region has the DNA TGTGCCAGCAGTGGAACCGGGGGCGAGCAGTACTTC.

In DNA form, the CDR3 reads TGTGCCATCCCCAAACGGCAGGATGGTGGCTACACCTTC. It translates to CAIPKRQDGGYTF. V is TRBV5-4 and J is TRBJ1-2, with D uncertain. Between the trimmed V and J ends, which lost 9 bases and 7 bases, there was a span of 19 bases. CDR3 length: 13 residues. Germline V gives CDR1 SGHNT, CDR2 YYREEE (reference sequence). Full variable domain (remainder filled in from reference TRBV5-4 and TRBJ1-2): ETGVTQSPTHLIKTRGQQVTLRCSSQSGHNTVSWYQQALGQGPQFIFQYYREEENGRGNFPPRFSGLQFPNYSSELNVNALELDDSALYLCAIPKRQDGGYTFGSGTRLTVV.

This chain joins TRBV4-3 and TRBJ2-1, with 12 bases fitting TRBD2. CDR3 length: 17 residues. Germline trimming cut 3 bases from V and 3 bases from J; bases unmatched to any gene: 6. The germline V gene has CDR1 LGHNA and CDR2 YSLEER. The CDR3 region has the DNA TGCGCCAGCAGCCACGAAGGACTAGCGGGAAGCTACAATGAGCAGTTCTTC. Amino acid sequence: CASSHEGLAGSYNEQFF.

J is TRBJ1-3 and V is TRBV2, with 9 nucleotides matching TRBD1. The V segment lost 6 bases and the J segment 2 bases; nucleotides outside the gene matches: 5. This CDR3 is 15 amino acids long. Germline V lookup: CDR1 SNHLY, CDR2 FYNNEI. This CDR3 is CASRDTGGPGNTIYF. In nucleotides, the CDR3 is TGTGCCAGCAGAGACACAGGGGGCCCTGGAAACACCATATATTTT. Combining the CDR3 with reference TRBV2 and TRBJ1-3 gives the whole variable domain EPEVTQTPSHQVTQMGQEVILRCVPISNHLYFYWYRQILGQKVEFLVSFYNNEISEKSEIFDDQFSVERPDGSNFTLKIRSTKLEDSAMYFCASRDTGGPGNTIYFGEGSWLTVV.

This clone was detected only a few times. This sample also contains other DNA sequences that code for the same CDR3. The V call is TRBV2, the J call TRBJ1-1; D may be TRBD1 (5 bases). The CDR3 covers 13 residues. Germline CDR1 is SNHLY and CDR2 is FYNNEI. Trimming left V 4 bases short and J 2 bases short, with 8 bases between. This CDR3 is CASSGDGNTEAFF. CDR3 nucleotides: TGTGCCAGCAGTGGGGACGGTAACACTGAAGCTTTCTTT.

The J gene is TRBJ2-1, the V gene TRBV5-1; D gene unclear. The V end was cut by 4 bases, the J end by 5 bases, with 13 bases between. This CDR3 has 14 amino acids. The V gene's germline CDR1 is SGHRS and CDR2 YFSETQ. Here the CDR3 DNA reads TGCGCCAGCAGCCACCTACTGGGAAACAATGAGCAGTTCTTC. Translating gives CASSHLLGNNEQFF.

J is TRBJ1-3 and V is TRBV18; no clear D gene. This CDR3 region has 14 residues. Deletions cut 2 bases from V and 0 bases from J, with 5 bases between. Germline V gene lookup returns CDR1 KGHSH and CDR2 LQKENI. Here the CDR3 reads CASSPNSSGNTIYF. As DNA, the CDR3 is TGTGCCAGCTCACCAAACAGCTCTGGAAACACCATATATTTT.

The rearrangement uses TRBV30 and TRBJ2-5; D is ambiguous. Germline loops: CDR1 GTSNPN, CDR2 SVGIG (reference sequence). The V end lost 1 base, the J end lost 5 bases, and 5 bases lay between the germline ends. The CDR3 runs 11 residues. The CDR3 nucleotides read TGTGCCTGGAGTGAGTCGGAGACCCAGTACTTC. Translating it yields CAWSESETQYF.

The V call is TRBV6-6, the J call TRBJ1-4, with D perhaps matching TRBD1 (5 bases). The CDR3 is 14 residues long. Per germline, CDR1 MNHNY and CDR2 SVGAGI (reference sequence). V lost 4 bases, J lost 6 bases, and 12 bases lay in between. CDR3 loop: CASSLGTWDEKLFF. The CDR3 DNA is TGTGCCAGCAGTTTGGGGACCTGGGATGAAAAACTGTTTTTT.

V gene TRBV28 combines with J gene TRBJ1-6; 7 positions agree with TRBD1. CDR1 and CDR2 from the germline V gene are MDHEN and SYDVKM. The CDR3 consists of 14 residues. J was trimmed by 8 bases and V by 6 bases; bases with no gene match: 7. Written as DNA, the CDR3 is TGTGCCAGCAGCAGGGGACAGCTAGATTCACCCCTCCACTTT. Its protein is CASSRGQLDSPLHF.